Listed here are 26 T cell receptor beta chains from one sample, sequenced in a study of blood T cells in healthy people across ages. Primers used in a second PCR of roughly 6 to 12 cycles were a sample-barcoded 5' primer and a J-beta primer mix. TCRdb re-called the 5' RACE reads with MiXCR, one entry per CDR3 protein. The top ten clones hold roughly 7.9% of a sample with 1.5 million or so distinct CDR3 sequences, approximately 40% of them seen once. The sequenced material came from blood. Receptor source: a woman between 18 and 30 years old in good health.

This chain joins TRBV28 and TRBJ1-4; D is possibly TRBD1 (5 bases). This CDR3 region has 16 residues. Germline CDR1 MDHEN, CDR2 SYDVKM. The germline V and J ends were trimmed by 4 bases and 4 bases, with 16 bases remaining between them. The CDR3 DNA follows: TGTGCCAGCAGTTCCGCCTGGGACGGAAATAATGAAAAACTGTTTTTT. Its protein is CASSSAWDGNNEKLFF.

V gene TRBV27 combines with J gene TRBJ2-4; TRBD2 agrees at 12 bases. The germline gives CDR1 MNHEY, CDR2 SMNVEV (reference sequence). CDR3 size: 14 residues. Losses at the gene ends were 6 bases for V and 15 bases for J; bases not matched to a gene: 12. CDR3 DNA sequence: TGTGCCAGCAGCACCGGGACTAGCGGGCCGTTTCCGTACTTC. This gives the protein CASSTGTSGPFPYF.

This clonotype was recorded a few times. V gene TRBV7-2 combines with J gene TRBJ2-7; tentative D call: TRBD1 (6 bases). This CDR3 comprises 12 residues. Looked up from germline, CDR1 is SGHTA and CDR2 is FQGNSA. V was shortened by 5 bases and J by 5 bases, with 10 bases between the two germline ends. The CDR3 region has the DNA TGTGCCAGCAGCGCGGACAGCCACGAGCAGTACTTC. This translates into CASSADSHEQYF.

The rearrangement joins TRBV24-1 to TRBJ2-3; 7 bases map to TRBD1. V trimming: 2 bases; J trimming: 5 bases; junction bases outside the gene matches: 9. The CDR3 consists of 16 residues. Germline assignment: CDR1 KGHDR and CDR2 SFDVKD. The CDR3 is CATSDSRQGVGDTQYF. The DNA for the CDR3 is TGTGCCACCAGTGATTCGAGACAGGGTGTCGGAGATACGCAGTATTTT.

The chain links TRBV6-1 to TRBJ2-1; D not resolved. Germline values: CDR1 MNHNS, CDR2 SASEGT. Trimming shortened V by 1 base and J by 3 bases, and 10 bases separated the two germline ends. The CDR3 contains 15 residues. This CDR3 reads CASSEGRSYYNEQFF. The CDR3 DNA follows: TGTGCCAGCAGTGAAGGACGGTCGTACTACAATGAGCAGTTCTTC.

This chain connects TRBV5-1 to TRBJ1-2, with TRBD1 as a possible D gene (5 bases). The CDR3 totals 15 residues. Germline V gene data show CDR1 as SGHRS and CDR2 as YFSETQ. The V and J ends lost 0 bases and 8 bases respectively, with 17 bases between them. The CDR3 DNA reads TGCGCCAGCAGCTTGGGCGGACTATGGGGCCGGGGCTACACCTTC. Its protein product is CASSLGGLWGRGYTF.

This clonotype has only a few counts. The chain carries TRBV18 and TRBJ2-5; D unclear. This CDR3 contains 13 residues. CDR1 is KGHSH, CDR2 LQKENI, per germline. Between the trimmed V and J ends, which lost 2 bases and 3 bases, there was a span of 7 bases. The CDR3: CASSPNREETQYF. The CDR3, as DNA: TGTGCCAGCTCACCAAACCGAGAAGAGACCCAGTACTTC.

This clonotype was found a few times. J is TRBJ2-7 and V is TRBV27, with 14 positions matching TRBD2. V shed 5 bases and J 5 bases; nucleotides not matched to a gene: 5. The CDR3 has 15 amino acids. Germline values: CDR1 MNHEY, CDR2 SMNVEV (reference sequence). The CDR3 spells CASSGGGLAGDEQYF. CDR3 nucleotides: TGTGCCAGCAGTGGCGGGGGACTAGCGGGAGACGAGCAGTACTTC.

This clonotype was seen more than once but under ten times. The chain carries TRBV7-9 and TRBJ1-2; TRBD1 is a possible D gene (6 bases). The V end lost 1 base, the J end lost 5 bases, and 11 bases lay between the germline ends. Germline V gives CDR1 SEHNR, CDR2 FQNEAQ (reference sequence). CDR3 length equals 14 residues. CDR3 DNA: TGTGCCAGCAGCTTAGACAGGGACCAATATGGCTACACCTTC. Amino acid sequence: CASSLDRDQYGYTF.

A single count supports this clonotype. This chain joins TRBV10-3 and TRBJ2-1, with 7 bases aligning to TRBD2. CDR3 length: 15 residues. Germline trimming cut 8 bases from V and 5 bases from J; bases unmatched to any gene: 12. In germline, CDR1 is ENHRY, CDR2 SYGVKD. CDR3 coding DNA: TGTGCCATCCGGGCGGGGGTAGGGGCTGACAATGAGCAGTTCTTC. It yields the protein CAIRAGVGADNEQFF.

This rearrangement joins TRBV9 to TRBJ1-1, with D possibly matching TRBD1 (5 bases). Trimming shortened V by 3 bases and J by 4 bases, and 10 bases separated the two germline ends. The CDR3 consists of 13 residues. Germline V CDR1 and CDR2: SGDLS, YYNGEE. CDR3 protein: CASSAAGGTEAFF. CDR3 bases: TGTGCCAGCAGCGCCGCGGGGGGCACTGAAGCTTTCTTT.

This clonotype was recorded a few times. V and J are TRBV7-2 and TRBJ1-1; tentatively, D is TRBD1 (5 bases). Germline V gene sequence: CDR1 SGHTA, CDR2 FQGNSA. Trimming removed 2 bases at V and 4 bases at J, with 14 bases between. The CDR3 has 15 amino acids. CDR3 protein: CASSLWGGEGTEAFF. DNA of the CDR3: TGTGCCAGCAGCTTATGGGGGGGAGAGGGCACTGAAGCTTTCTTT.

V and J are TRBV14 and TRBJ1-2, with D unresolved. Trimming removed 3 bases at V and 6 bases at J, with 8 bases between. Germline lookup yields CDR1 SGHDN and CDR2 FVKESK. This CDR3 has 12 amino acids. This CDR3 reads CASSQGKDGYTF. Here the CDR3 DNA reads TGTGCCAGCAGCCAGGGAAAAGATGGCTACACCTTC.

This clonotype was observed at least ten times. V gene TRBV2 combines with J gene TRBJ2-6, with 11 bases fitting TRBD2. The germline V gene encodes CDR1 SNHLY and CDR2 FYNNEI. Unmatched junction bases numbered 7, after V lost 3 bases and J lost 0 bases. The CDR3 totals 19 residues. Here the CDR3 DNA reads TGTGCCAGCAGTGACGCCCTAGCGGGGGGTATCTCTGGGGCCAACGTCCTGACTTTC. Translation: CASSDALAGGISGANVLTF.

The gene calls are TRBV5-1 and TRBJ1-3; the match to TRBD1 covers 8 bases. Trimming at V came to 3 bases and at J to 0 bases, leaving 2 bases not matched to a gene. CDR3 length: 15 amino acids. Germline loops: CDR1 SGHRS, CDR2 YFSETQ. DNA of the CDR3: TGCGCCAGCAGCTCGACAGGGGCCTCTGGAAACACCATATATTTT. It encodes CASSSTGASGNTIYF. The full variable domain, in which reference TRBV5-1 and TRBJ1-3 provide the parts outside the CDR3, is KAGVTQTPRYLIKTRGQQVTLSCSPISGHRSVSWYQQTPGQGLQFLFEYFSETQRNKGNFPGRFSGRQFSNSRSEMNVSTLELGDSALYLCASSSTGASGNTIYFGEGSWLTVV.

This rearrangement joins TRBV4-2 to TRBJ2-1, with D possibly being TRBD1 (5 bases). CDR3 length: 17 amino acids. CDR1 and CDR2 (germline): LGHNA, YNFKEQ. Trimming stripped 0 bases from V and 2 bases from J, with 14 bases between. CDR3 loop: CASSQDTQGGTYNEQFF. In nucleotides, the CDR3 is TGTGCCAGCAGCCAAGACACTCAGGGCGGTACCTACAATGAGCAGTTCTTC.

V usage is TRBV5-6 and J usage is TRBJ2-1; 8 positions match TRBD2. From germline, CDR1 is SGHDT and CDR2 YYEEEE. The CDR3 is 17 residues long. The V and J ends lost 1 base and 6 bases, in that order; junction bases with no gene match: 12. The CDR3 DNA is TGTGCCAGCAGCTTGTTTTGGCGGGAGGCGCCCAGCAATGAGCAGTTCTTC. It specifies CASSLFWREAPSNEQFF.

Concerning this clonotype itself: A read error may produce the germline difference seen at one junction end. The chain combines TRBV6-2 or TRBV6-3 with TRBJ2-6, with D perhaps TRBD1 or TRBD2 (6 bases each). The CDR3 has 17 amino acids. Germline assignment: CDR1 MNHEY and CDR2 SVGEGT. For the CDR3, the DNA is TGTGCCAGCAGTTACTCGAATAGGCCAAGGGGGGCCAACGTCCCGACTTTC. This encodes CASSYSNRPRGANVPTF.

The CDR3 reads CASSLAGGVKNSPLHF. As DNA, the CDR3 is TGCGCCAGCAGCTTGGCAGGGGGCGTCAAAAATTCACCCCTCCACTTT. The chain uses TRBV5-1 and TRBJ1-6; TRBD1 matches 8 bases. Looked up from germline, CDR1 is SGHRS and CDR2 is YFSETQ. The CDR3 is 16 residues long. Trimming removed 0 bases from V and 7 bases from J; junction bases left unmatched: 6.

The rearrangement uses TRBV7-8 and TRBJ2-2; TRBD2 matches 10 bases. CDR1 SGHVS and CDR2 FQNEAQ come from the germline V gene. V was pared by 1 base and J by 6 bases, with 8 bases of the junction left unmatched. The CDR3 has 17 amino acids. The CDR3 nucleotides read TGTGCCAGCAGCTTAGAGGCGGTAGCGGGAGGACCCGGGGAGCTGTTTTTT. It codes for CASSLEAVAGGPGELFF.

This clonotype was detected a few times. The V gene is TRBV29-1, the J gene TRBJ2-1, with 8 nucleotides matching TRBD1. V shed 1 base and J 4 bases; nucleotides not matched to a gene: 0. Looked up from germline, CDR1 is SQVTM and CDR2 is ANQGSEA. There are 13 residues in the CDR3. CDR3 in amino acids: CSVEGTGYNEQFF. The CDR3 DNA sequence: TGCAGCGTTGAAGGGACAGGGTACAATGAGCAGTTCTTC.

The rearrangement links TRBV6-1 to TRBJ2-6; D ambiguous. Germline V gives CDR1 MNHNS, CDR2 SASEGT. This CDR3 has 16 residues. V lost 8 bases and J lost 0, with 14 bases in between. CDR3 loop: CASDGRGLSGANVLTF. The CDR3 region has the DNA TGTGCCAGCGATGGACGTGGCCTCTCTGGGGCCAACGTCCTGACTTTC.

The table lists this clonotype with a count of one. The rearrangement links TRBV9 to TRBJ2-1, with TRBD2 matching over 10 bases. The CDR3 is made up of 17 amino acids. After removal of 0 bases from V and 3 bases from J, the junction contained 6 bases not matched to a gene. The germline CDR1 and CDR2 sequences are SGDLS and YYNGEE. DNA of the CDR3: TGTGCCAGCAGCGTAGGACAAACTAGCGGGAACTACAATGAGCAGTTCTTC. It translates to CASSVGQTSGNYNEQFF.

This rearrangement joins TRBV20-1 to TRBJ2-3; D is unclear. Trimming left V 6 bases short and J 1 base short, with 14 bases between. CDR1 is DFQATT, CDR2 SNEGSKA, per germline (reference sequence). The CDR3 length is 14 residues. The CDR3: CSALLERGTDTQYF. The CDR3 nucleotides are TGCAGTGCCCTGCTGGAACGGGGCACAGATACGCAGTATTTT.

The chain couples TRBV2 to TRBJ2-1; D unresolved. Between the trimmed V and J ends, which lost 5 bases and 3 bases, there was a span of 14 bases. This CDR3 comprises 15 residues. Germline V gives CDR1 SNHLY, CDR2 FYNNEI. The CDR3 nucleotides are TGTGCCAGCAGTCTCGAACTCGAATACTACAATGAGCAGTTCTTC. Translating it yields CASSLELEYYNEQFF. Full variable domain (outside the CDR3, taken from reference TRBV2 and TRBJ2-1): EPEVTQTPSHQVTQMGQEVILRCVPISNHLYFYWYRQILGQKVEFLVSFYNNEISEKSEIFDDQFSVERPDGSNFTLKIRSTKLEDSAMYFCASSLELEYYNEQFFGPGTRLTVL.

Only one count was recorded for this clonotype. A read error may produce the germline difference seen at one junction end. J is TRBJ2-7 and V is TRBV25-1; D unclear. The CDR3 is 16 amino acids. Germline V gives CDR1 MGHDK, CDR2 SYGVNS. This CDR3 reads CASAPESIWWANEKYF. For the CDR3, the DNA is TGTGCGTCTGCGCCCGAGAGTATTTGGTGGGCGAACGAGAAGTACTTC.